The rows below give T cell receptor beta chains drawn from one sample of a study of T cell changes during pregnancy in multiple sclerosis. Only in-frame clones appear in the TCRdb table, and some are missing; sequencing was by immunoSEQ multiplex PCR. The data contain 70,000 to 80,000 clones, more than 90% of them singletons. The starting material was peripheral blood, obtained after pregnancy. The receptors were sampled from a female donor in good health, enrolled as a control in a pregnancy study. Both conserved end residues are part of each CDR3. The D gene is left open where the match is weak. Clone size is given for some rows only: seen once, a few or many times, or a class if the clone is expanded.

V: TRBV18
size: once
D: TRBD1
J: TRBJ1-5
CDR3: CASSPELWTGGDNQPQHF
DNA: TGTGCCAGCTCACCTGAGTTGTGGACAGGGGGTGACAATCAGCCCCAGCATTTT

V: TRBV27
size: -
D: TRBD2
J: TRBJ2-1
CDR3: CASCWTSGGYNEQFF
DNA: TGTGCCAGTTGCTGGACTAGCGGGGGGTACAATGAGCAGTTCTTC

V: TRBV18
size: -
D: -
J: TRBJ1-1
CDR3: CASSPQVTEAFF
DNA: TGTGCCAGCTCACCCCAGGTGACTGAAGCTTTCTTT

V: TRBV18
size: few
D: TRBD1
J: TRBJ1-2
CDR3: CASSPQGASGRGYTF
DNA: TGTGCCAGCTCACCCCAGGGGGCGTCGGGTCGGGGCTACACCTTC

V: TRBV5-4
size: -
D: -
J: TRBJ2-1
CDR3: CASSLVLEVEQFF
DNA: TGTGCCAGCAGCTTGGTACTAGAGGTTGAGCAGTTCTTC

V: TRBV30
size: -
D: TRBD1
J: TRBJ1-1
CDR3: CAWREGALNTEAFF
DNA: TGTGCCTGGAGGGAGGGGGCACTGAACACTGAAGCTTTCTTT

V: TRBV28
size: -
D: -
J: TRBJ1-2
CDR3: CASSLAGYGYTF
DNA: TGTGCCAGCAGTTTGGCAGGGTATGGCTACACCTTC

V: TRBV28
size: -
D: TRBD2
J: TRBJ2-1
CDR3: CASSPTSGSHNEQFF
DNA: TGTGCCAGCAGTCCTACTAGCGGGAGCCACAATGAGCAGTTCTTC

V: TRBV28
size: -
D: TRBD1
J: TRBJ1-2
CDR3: CASSTTGGGYGYTF
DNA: TGTGCCAGCAGTACAACAGGGGGAGGGTATGGCTACACCTTC

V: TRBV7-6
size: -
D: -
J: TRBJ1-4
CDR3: CASSRNSGSNEKLFF
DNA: TGTGCCAGCAGTCGTAATTCAGGGTCTAATGAAAAACTGTTTTTT

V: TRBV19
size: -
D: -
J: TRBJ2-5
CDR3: CASSGDLEQETQYF
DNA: TGTGCCAGTAGTGGGGACTTGGAACAAGAGACCCAGTACTTC

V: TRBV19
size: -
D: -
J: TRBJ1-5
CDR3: CASSTTKNQPQHF
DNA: TGTGCCAGTAGTACCACAAAAAATCAGCCCCAGCATTTT

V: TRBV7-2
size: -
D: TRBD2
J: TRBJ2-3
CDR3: CASSSRGLAGAKDTQYF
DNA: TGTGCCAGCAGCTCCCGGGGACTAGCGGGAGCGAAAGATACGCAGTATTTT

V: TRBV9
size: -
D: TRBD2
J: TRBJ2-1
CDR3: CASSPRLAGHYNEQFF
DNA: TGTGCCAGCAGCCCGAGACTAGCGGGACACTACAATGAGCAGTTCTTC

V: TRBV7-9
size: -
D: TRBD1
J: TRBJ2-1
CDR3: CASYLGGPSQANEQFF
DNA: TGTGCCAGCTATTTAGGGGGCCCCTCCCAGGCCAATGAGCAGTTCTTC

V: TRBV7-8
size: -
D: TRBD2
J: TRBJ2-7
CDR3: CASSLTSGSFYEQYF
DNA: TGTGCCAGCAGCTTAACTAGCGGGAGCTTCTACGAGCAGTACTTC

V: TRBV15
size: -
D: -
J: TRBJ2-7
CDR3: CATSRDSPYEQYF
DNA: TGTGCCACCAGCAGAGATAGCCCCTACGAGCAGTACTTC

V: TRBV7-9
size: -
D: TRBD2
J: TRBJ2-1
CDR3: CASSQTASGRLSEQFF
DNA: TGTGCCAGCAGCCAGACGGCTAGCGGGAGACTTAGTGAGCAGTTCTTC

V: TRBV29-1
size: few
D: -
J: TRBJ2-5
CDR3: CSVVGGVGETQYF
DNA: TGCAGCGTTGTCGGCGGGGTGGGGGAGACCCAGTACTTC

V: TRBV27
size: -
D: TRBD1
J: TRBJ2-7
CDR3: CASRGQGLTYEQYF
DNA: TGTGCCAGCAGGGGACAGGGTCTCACCTACGAGCAGTACTTC

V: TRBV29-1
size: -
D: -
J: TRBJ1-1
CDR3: CSVVGGAQASTEAFF
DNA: TGCAGCGTTGTGGGGGGAGCACAGGCGAGCACTGAAGCTTTCTTT

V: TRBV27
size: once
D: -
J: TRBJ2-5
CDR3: CASSLSAYQETQYF
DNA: TGTGCCAGCAGTTTATCGGCCTACCAAGAGACCCAGTACTTC

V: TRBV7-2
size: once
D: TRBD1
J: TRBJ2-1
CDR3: CASSLGGTGSSYNEQFF
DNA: TGTGCCAGCAGCTTAGGGGGGACAGGCAGCTCCTACAATGAGCAGTTCTTC

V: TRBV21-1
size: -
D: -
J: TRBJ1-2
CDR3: CASSPRGQGNYGYTF
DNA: TGTGCCAGCAGCCCCCGCGGGCAGGGGAACTATGGCTACACCTTC

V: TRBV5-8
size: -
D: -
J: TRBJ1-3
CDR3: CASNLRPGQSSSGNTIYF
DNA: TGTGCCAGCAACCTAAGACCGGGACAATCATCCTCTGGAAACACCATATATTTT